This is a list of T cell receptor beta chains from one sample in a study of CD8+ T cells in alopecia areata. Clones were read by immunoSEQ multiplex PCR, and TCRdb kept only the in-frame ones, dropping some. Here the sample spans some 170,000 clones, 65% to 75% being singletons. Sample: CD8+ T cells sorted from blood, taken at week 0. All receptors derive from a human donor with alopecia areata. The CDR3 runs from the conserved cysteine through the conserved F or W. The order of the fields is clone size, J gene, D gene, V gene, CDR3 DNA, CDR3 protein. D genes are given only for firm matches. Expanded clones get a size class; other rows say once, few or many, or leave the size out.

>-|TRBJ1-1|-|TRBV25-1
TGTGCCAGCAGCGCCGCCCTGGGCACTGAAGCTTTCTTT
CASSAALGTEAFF
>-|TRBJ1-1|-|TRBV6-5
TGTGCCAGCAGTTTACGAGGTTACGTTAACACTGAAGCTTTCTTT
CASSLRGYVNTEAFF
>-|TRBJ2-7|-|TRBV4-1
TGCGCCAGCAGCCAACAGGACAGCTCCTACGAGCAGTACTTC
CASSQQDSSYEQYF
>-|TRBJ2-4|-|TRBV29-1
TGCAGCGTTCGGACCAAAAACATTCAGTACTTC
CSVRTKNIQYF
>-|TRBJ1-5|-|TRBV5-1
TGCGCCAGCAGGTCCGGAGGCCTCTTTCAGCCCCAGCATTTT
CASRSGGLFQPQHF
>-|TRBJ1-1|-|TRBV6-5
TGTGCCAGCACAAGAGGGGAGCGTGAAGCTTTCTTT
CASTRGEREAFF
>-|TRBJ2-5|TRBD2|TRBV6-5
TGTGCCAGCAGTCTATCCGGGGGGAGTGGAGAGACCCAGTACTTC
CASSLSGGSGETQYF
>once|TRBJ2-3|TRBD2|TRBV27
TGTGCCAGCAGTCTCGGGAGGGCAGATACGCAGTATTTT
CASSLGRADTQYF
>-|TRBJ2-7|-|TRBV13
TGTGCCAGCAGCCCAATTGGTCGGGGGCCGGACGAGCAGTACTTC
CASSPIGRGPDEQYF
>-|TRBJ2-7|-|TRBV9
TGTGCCAGCAGCGTAGATAGGAGCTCCTACGAGCAGTACTTC
CASSVDRSSYEQYF
>-|TRBJ2-7|TRBD1|TRBV27
TGTGCCAGCAGTTTAGGCACAGGGGCCTACGAGCAGTACTTC
CASSLGTGAYEQYF
>once|TRBJ1-5|-|TRBV29-1
TGCAGCGTTTTGGAAGGCAATCAGCCCCAGCATTTT
CSVLEGNQPQHF
>once|TRBJ1-5|-|TRBV5-5
TGTGCCAGCAGTAGGACAGTATATAGCAATCAGCCCCAGCATTTT
CASSRTVYSNQPQHF
>-|TRBJ2-5|-|TRBV29-1
TGCAGCGTTTTTTCAGGGACCATAGAGACCCAGTACTTC
CSVFSGTIETQYF
>-|TRBJ2-7|-|TRBV28
TGTGCCAGCAGTTCATCTCCAGCCGAGCAGTACTTC
CASSSSPAEQYF
>-|TRBJ2-7|-|TRBV30
TGTGCCTGGACCTCACGGTTCGGGGGTCCCTACGAGCAGTACTTC
CAWTSRFGGPYEQYF
>-|TRBJ2-5|TRBD1|TRBV11-2
TGTGCCAGCAGCTTTGGCAGGGGGTCCCAAGAGACCCAGTACTTC
CASSFGRGSQETQYF
>-|TRBJ1-1|-|TRBV4-1
TGCGCCAGCAGCCAAGGTTACGGGAACACTGAAGCTTTCTTT
CASSQGYGNTEAFF
>once|TRBJ1-6|-|TRBV7-6
TGTGCCAGCAGCTTAGTTTCAGGGTCACGATCACCCCTCCACTTT
CASSLVSGSRSPLHF
>-|TRBJ2-2|-|TRBV30
TGTGCCTGGAGCGAGGTCGGGGAGCTGTTTTTT
CAWSEVGELFF
>-|TRBJ2-7|-|TRBV30
TGTGCCTGGAGTGAATCGGGCGAGCAGTACTTC
CAWSESGEQYF
>-|TRBJ1-5|TRBD1|TRBV27
TGTGCCAGCAGTTTATCGAGACAGGGAGGCAATCAGCCCCAGCATTTT
CASSLSRQGGNQPQHF
>-|TRBJ1-2|-|TRBV9
TGTGCCAGCAGCGGACCGACCGAGAACGGCTACACCTTC
CASSGPTENGYTF
>-|TRBJ2-3|TRBD1|TRBV9
TGTGCCAGCAGCCCCAGGACAGGGAGCACAGATACGCAGTATTTT
CASSPRTGSTDTQYF
>-|TRBJ2-1|-|TRBV10-2
TGCGCCAGCACCCACGCCGGGACCGAGCAGTTCTTC
CASTHAGTEQFF
>-|TRBJ2-5|-|TRBV6-5
TGTGCCAGCAGTTACTCGATTCTCCAAGAGACCCAGTACTTC
CASSYSILQETQYF
>-|TRBJ2-2|-|TRBV25-1
TGTGCCAGCAGTGAATCCCGGAGCACCGGGGAGCTGTTTTTT
CASSESRSTGELFF
>-|TRBJ2-5|TRBD2|TRBV5-6
TGTGCCAGCAGCACCACGGGGACTAGGGAGACCCAGTACTTC
CASSTTGTRETQYF
>-|TRBJ1-2|-|TRBV4-1
TGCGCCAGCAGCCAAGTAACCAGCTATGGCTACACCTTC
CASSQVTSYGYTF
>-|TRBJ2-3|-|TRBV7-2
TGTGCCAGCAGCTCCGTAACGGGGGATACGCAGTATTTT
CASSSVTGDTQYF
>-|TRBJ2-3|-|TRBV4-1
TGCGCCAGCAGCCAAGACCGGAGGGGGTATACGCAGTATTTT
CASSQDRRGYTQYF
>-|TRBJ2-7|-|TRBV7-9
TGTGCCAGCAGCCCCTCGACGGACTTCTACGAGCAGTACTTC
CASSPSTDFYEQYF
>-|TRBJ1-2|TRBD1|TRBV5-6
TGTGCCAGCAGCCAACAGGGGGTGATTTCCTATGGCTACACCTTC
CASSQQGVISYGYTF
>-|TRBJ1-5|TRBD1|TRBV27
TGTGCCAGCAGCCAGGGGGGCACTCGGCCCCAGCATTTT
CASSQGGTRPQHF
>-|TRBJ2-7|TRBD1|TRBV5-1
TGCGCCAGCCGGACAGGGGACTCGTTGGGTTACGAGCAGTACTTC
CASRTGDSLGYEQYF
>-|TRBJ2-7|-|TRBV5-1
TGCGCCAGCGGATCCTCTAGCTCCTACGAGCAGTACTTC
CASGSSSSYEQYF
>-|TRBJ2-1|TRBD1|TRBV27
TGTGCCAGCAGTTTCGGGACAGGGGATAGGGACAATGAGCAGTTCTTC
CASSFGTGDRDNEQFF
>-|TRBJ2-1|TRBD2|TRBV9
TGTGCCAGCAGCGATATAGCGGGGGGCGTCGATAATGAGCAGTTCTTC
CASSDIAGGVDNEQFF
>-|TRBJ2-7|-|TRBV5-6
TGTGCCAGCAGCTTGTCTAACGGGTACGAGCAGTACTTC
CASSLSNGYEQYF
>-|TRBJ2-1|TRBD2|TRBV4-1
TGCGCCAGCAGCCAAGTTGTCGGGACTAGCGGGGAAGACTTACTCAACAATGAGCAGTTCTTC
CASSQVVGTSGEDLLNNEQFF
>-|TRBJ2-5|-|TRBV1
TGCACCAGCAGCCAAGATCAGCGGACTAGCGGGCAAGAGACCCAGTACTTC
CTSSQDQRTSGQETQYF